This paragraph reports one TCR beta chain. The CDR3 extends over 15 amino acids. Germline CDR1 reads SEHNR; CDR2 reads FQNEAQ (reference sequence). V was pared by 5 bases and J by 4 bases, with 11 bases of the junction left unmatched. The data derive from a study of cytomegalovirus exposure and HLA in healthy donors. PCR was performed using 60 Vbeta and 13 Jbeta primers. TCRdb's table, derived via immunoSEQ multiplex PCR, lists solely in-frame clones and lacks some. The sample holds roughly 99,000 clones; approximately 76% are singletons and the top ten take about 2%. The sequenced material came from PBMCs. The sequence derives from a man aged 18 to 35 in good health and CMV-seronegative. The chain has TRBV7-9 and TRBJ2-7; TRBD1 aligns across 7 bases. The CDR3 loop reads CASSPRTGGVYEQYF. The CDR3, as DNA: TGTGCCAGCAGCCCTAGGACAGGCGGAGTTTACGAGCAGTACTTC.